This entry describes one TCR beta chain. Its antigen is undetermined. The planned depth of sequencing spanned 1 in 200,000 to 1 in 1 million T cells. Clones were sequenced by immunoSEQ multiplex PCR, and TCRdb holds only the in-frame ones, with some missing. The repertoire holds 50,000 to 65,000 clones, with 57% as singletons. The germline CDR1 and CDR2 sequences are MDHEN and SYDVKM. CDR3 size: 16 residues. Trimming left V 3 bases short and J 2 bases short, with 16 bases between. These data belong to a study of cytotoxic CD8 clonotypes in ibrutinib-treated CLL. Findings of the study overall: Clonality went up at the time of ibrutinib response, stayed stable in sustained remission, and later dropped back toward its baseline level at progression. At baseline, clonality was higher than in age-matched healthy donors and correlated with CD8+ counts.

The J gene is TRBJ1-2, the V gene TRBV28; D is perhaps TRBD1 (6 bases). The clonotype comes from a human donor with chronic lymphocytic leukemia. The source was PBMCs, collected after 12 months of ibrutinib treatment. CDR3 region: CASSFHNRVANYGYTF. The CDR3 DNA sequence: TGTGCCAGCAGTTTCCATAACAGGGTCGCCAACTATGGCTACACCTTC.